The 32 T cell receptor beta chains listed next were all sequenced from one sample in a study of T cells after yellow fever vaccination. TCRdb ran MiXCR on the 5' RACE reads and lists one entry per CDR3 protein. Of 200,000 to 300,000 distinct CDR3 sequences listed, over 10% are singletons. The input for sequencing was CD4+ T cells sorted from PBMCs, taken 45 days after the yellow fever booster vaccination. These receptors were taken from a young man who received the YFV17D yellow fever vaccine.

The chain is built from TRBV2 and TRBJ2-6; 7 nucleotides agree with TRBD2. Germline values: CDR1 SNHLY, CDR2 FYNNEI. This CDR3 is built from 16 residues. The trim removed 8 bases at V and 0 bases at J, leaving 7 bases unmatched. CDR3 residues: CASAREVISGANVLTF. DNA for the CDR3: TGTGCCAGCGCCCGGGAGGTAATCTCTGGGGCCAACGTCCTGACTTTC.

This clonotype was counted a few times. The V and J genes are TRBV12-3 or TRBV12-4 and TRBJ1-5; weak D call: TRBD1 (5 bases). The CDR3 spans 14 residues. The V gene lost 6 bases and the J gene lost 5 bases, with 14 bases spanning the gap. The CDR3 spells CASSQGQGHQPQHF. CDR3 DNA: TGTGCCAGCAGCCAAGGCCAGGGCCATCAGCCCCAGCATTTT.

This clonotype was detected ten times or more. The chain uses TRBV20-1 and TRBJ2-2; TRBD2 agrees at 8 bases. V was pared by 6 bases and J by 0 bases, with 3 bases of the junction left unmatched. This CDR3 has 14 amino acids. Germline V gene sequence: CDR1 DFQATT, CDR2 SNEGSKA (reference sequence). In nucleotides, the CDR3 is TGCAGTGCCCGGGGACTAGCGAACACCGGGGAGCTGTTTTTT. Translation: CSARGLANTGELFF.

The rearrangement joins TRBV29-1 to TRBJ2-5; D not certain. Germline CDR1 reads SQVTM; CDR2 reads ANQGSEA. V dropped 6 bases and J dropped 4 bases, with 9 bases sitting between them. This CDR3 is built from 11 residues. For the CDR3, the DNA is TGCAGCGTCCGGGCCCGAGAGACCCAGTACTTC. This sequence encodes CSVRARETQYF.

This clonotype was seen a handful of times. This chain links TRBV29-1 with TRBJ2-2; D may be TRBD1 (5 bases). The ends were cut back, 5 bases at V and 4 bases at J, with 14 bases in the middle. Germline-derived CDR1 and CDR2 are SQVTM and ANQGSEA. The CDR3 is made up of 14 amino acids. The CDR3 sequence is CSVFSGWGTGELFF. Written as DNA, the CDR3 is TGCAGCGTTTTTTCAGGGTGGGGCACCGGGGAGCTGTTTTTT.

This clonotype was detected only a few times. The chain employs TRBV6-2 or TRBV6-3 and TRBJ2-3; TRBD2 is a possible D gene (6 bases). Trimming shortened V by 6 bases and J by 5 bases, and 21 bases separated the two germline ends. There are 16 residues in the CDR3. Germline loops: CDR1 MNHEY, CDR2 SVGEGT. This CDR3 reads CASRERQLAAGDTQYF. The CDR3 DNA reads TGTGCCAGCAGGGAAAGACAACTAGCTGCGGGAGATACGCAGTATTTT.

V and J are TRBV10-3 and TRBJ2-2, with 12 bases fitting TRBD1. Germline V gene lookup returns CDR1 ENHRY and CDR2 SYGVKD. J gave up 4 bases and V 6 bases, and 9 bases lay outside the gene matches. The CDR3 totals 17 residues. CDR3 protein: CAIRRGTGGSGTGELFF. The CDR3, as DNA: TGTGCCATCAGACGAGGGACAGGGGGCTCGGGCACCGGGGAGCTGTTTTTT.

This chain links TRBV7-2 with TRBJ2-2; D is perhaps TRBD2 (6 bases). CDR1 is SGHTA, CDR2 FQGNSA, per germline. The CDR3 contains 16 residues. V lost 3 bases and J lost 1, with 12 bases in between. The CDR3 here is CASSLFSGLNTGELFF. The CDR3 DNA reads as TGTGCCAGCAGCTTGTTTAGCGGATTGAACACCGGGGAGCTGTTTTTT.

The chain is built from TRBV7-9 and TRBJ2-7; 9 bases align to TRBD2. CDR3 length equals 17 residues. From germline, CDR1 is SEHNR and CDR2 FQNEAQ (reference sequence). V shed 0 bases, J shed 2 bases, and the junction held 8 bases outside the gene matches. CDR3 region: CASSLAYQREAPYEQYF. Here the CDR3 DNA reads TGTGCCAGCAGCTTAGCGTATCAGCGGGAGGCCCCCTACGAGCAGTACTTC.

This clonotype was detected ten times or more. The gene calls are TRBV29-1 and TRBJ2-3, with TRBD2 matching 15 bases. Germline CDR1 is SQVTM and CDR2 is ANQGSEA. The CDR3 totals 18 residues. Trimming took 5 bases from V and 0 from J; bases not matched to a gene: 9. The DNA of the CDR3 is TGCAGCGTTCGCCGGACTAGCGGGAGGGCCTTTAGCACAGATACGCAGTATTTT. Protein: CSVRRTSGRAFSTDTQYF.

The CDR3 here is CASSVEAGRTDTQYF. CDR3 coding DNA: TGTGCCAGCAGCGTTGAAGCTGGACGAACAGATACGCAGTATTTT. The chain couples TRBV9 to TRBJ2-3, with D hard to call. V was trimmed by 2 bases and J by 3 bases, leaving 13 bases between them. Germline V CDR1 and CDR2: SGDLS, YYNGEE. The CDR3 spans 15 residues.

There are a few counts of this clonotype. This chain links TRBV12-3 or TRBV12-4 with TRBJ2-7; 9 bases are a match to TRBD1. This CDR3 comprises 15 residues. Trimming took 3 bases from V and 1 from J; bases not matched to a gene: 4. CDR3 region: CASSLGDRVSYEQYF. The CDR3 region has the DNA TGTGCCAGCAGTTTGGGGGACAGGGTATCCTACGAGCAGTACTTC.

This chain links TRBV10-2 with TRBJ2-1, with D possibly TRBD2 on 6 matching bases. The CDR3 spans 14 residues. V was cut by 5 bases and J by 2 bases, with 10 bases left in between. The germline gives CDR1 WSHSY, CDR2 SAAADI. CDR3 residues: CASSRGTTYNEQFF. The CDR3 DNA follows: TGCGCCAGCAGTCGCGGGACGACCTACAATGAGCAGTTCTTC.

V is TRBV7-9 and J is TRBJ2-7; 10 positions match TRBD2. In germline, CDR1 is SEHNR, CDR2 FQNEAQ (reference sequence). Trimming took 2 bases from V and 2 from J; bases not matched to a gene: 3. The length of the CDR3 is 15 residues. The CDR3 DNA sequence: TGTGCCAGCAGCTTAATGACTAGCGGGCCCTACGAGCAGTACTTC. This encodes CASSLMTSGPYEQYF.

This sequence joins TRBV7-2 and TRBJ2-1; possible D gene TRBD2, 6 bases. CDR1 and CDR2 from the germline V gene are SGHTA and FQGNSA. V was pared by 3 bases and J by 6 bases, with 15 bases between. The CDR3 is 15 amino acids. CDR3 in DNA: TGTGCCAGCAGCTTTGCCGGGAGTTGGGGCAATGAGCAGTTCTTC. This translates into CASSFAGSWGNEQFF.

This rearrangement joins TRBV21-1 to TRBJ1-2; the DNA was not used to check the table's D call, TRBD1. TRBV21-1 is flagged as a pseudogene. This CDR3 region has 16 residues. The CDR3 loop reads CASSKGPTPPNYGYTF. CDR3 nucleotides: TGTGCCAGCAGCAAGGGTCCGACCCCGCCCAACTATGGCTACACCTTC.

This clonotype occurred a few times. The J gene is TRBJ1-1, the V gene TRBV7-9; D might be TRBD1 (5 bases). This CDR3 contains 17 residues. Germline loops: CDR1 SEHNR, CDR2 FQNEAQ (reference sequence). V was cut by 2 bases and J by 4 bases, with 20 bases left in between. Here the CDR3 DNA reads TGTGCCAGCAGCTTACGACGGGACCAGAAGCGCGCCACTGAAGCTTTCTTT. Protein: CASSLRRDQKRATEAFF.

This clonotype was counted many times. Mismatch with germline at one junction end may stem from a read error. The chain is built from TRBV5-1 and TRBJ2-2; TRBD2 matches 11 bases. The length of the CDR3 is 15 residues. From germline, CDR1 is SGHRS and CDR2 YFSETQ. The CDR3 protein is CASSLGLADTGELFF. The CDR3 nucleotides are TGTGCCAGCAGCTTGGGACTAGCGGACACCGGGGAGCTGTTTTTT. The complete variable domain, with remaining parts taken from reference TRBV5-1 and TRBJ2-2, reads KAGVTQTPRYLIKTRGQQVTLSCSPISGHRSVSWYQQTPGQGLQFLFEYFSETQRNKGNFPGRFSGRQFSNSRSEMNVSTLELGDSALYLCASSLGLADTGELFFGEGSRLTVL.

The chain combines TRBV20-1 with TRBJ2-1; TRBD2 matches 7 bases. V lost 7 bases, J lost 3 bases, and 3 bases stayed unmatched. The CDR3 runs 12 residues. Germline V lookup: CDR1 DFQATT, CDR2 SNEGSKA (reference sequence). CDR3 DNA: TGCAGTGTCAAGCGGGGCTACAATGAGCAGTTCTTC. It translates to CSVKRGYNEQFF.

V and J are TRBV12-3 or TRBV12-4 and TRBJ2-3; tentative D call: TRBD2 (6 bases). The germline V and J ends were trimmed by 6 bases and 2 bases, with 9 bases remaining between them. The CDR3 has 13 amino acids. In nucleotides, the CDR3 is TGTGCCAGCAGACCGCGGGACACAGATACGCAGTATTTT. Protein: CASRPRDTDTQYF.

The CDR3: CSAAIIGLASKETQYF. The CDR3 nucleotides read TGCAGTGCTGCCATAATAGGACTAGCGTCAAAAGAGACCCAGTACTTC. The genes are TRBV20-1 and TRBJ2-5; 9 positions agree with TRBD2. CDR1 is DFQATT, CDR2 SNEGSKA, per germline (reference sequence). This CDR3 contains 16 residues. The trim removed 5 bases at V and 3 bases at J, leaving 13 bases unmatched.

In the case of this clonotype: The junction differs from germline at one of its ends, possibly a read error. V usage is TRBV7-2 and J usage is TRBJ2-2, with TRBD2 identical over 8 bases. This CDR3 contains 14 residues. The germline V gene encodes CDR1 SGHTA and CDR2 FQGNSA. The CDR3 DNA is TGTGCCAGCAGCCCGGGGGGGAACACCGGGAAGCTGTTTTTT. It codes for CASSPGGNTGKLFF.

This chain links TRBV20-1 with TRBJ1-6, with 9 bases that match TRBD1. The CDR3 length is 13 residues. In germline, CDR1 is DFQATT, CDR2 SNEGSKA (reference sequence). The ends lost 6 bases at V and 6 bases at J; junction bases unmatched: 3. CDR3 in DNA: TGCAGTGCGACAGGGGGTTCTAATTCACCCCTCCACTTT. Protein sequence: CSATGGSNSPLHF.

This clonotype was recorded a few times. The V call is TRBV18, the J call TRBJ2-1, with no clear D. This CDR3 spans 15 amino acids. With 0 bases removed from V and 8 bases from J, the gap between germline ends came to 14 bases. Germline lookup yields CDR1 KGHSH and CDR2 LQKENI. The CDR3 region has the DNA TGTGCCAGCTCACCACCTTCGCTAAGTGTCGATGAGCAGTTCTTC. Protein: CASSPPSLSVDEQFF.

This chain links TRBV6-5 with TRBJ2-7; no firm D call. The germline gives CDR1 MNHEY, CDR2 SVGAGI. Trimming shortened V by 0 bases and J by 5 bases, and 11 bases separated the two germline ends. This CDR3 contains 14 residues. For the CDR3, the DNA is TGTGCCAGCAGTTACTCCTCAAGGAGCGACGAGCAGTACTTC. It yields the protein CASSYSSRSDEQYF.

This clonotype was seen at least ten times. The rearrangement uses TRBV18 and TRBJ2-7; 8 nucleotides align to TRBD1. The CDR3 runs 15 residues. With 6 bases clipped from V and 2 bases from J, the junction kept 9 bases outside the gene matches. Germline assignment: CDR1 KGHSH and CDR2 LQKENI. The CDR3 nucleotides read TGTGCCAGCTCGTCCGGGACAGGAAAACCCTACGAGCAGTACTTC. Translated, it gives CASSSGTGKPYEQYF.

This clonotype has just a few counts. The chain carries TRBV5-4 and TRBJ2-3; 14 bases are a match to TRBD2. Germline V CDR1 and CDR2: SGHNT, YYREEE (reference sequence). The CDR3 consists of 19 residues. V lost 1 base and J lost 2; bases outside the gene matches: 9. CDR3 sequence: CASSLSTGTSGRATDTQYF. The CDR3 DNA reads TGTGCCAGCAGCTTGAGTACCGGGACTAGCGGGAGAGCCACAGATACGCAGTATTTT.

This clonotype was seen only a few times. The chain recombines TRBV6-1 with TRBJ2-1; perhaps TRBD2 as D (5 bases). Looked up from germline, CDR1 is MNHNS and CDR2 is SASEGT. Trimming pared 6 bases from V and 1 base from J, leaving 19 bases between. This CDR3 has 17 residues. In nucleotides, the CDR3 is TGTGCCAGCAGCCCGGAAGTAAGAGGGAAGTCCTACAATGAGCAGTTCTTC. Its translation: CASSPEVRGKSYNEQFF.

This sequence joins TRBV5-6 and TRBJ2-1; 7 nucleotides align to TRBD2. The junction had 18 bases not matched to a gene; V was cut back by 2 bases and J by 4 bases. Germline V lookup: CDR1 SGHDT, CDR2 YYEEEE. CDR3 length: 19 amino acids. CDR3 in amino acids: CASSFTSAGGSTVYNEQFF. The CDR3 DNA follows: TGTGCCAGCAGCTTTACCTCAGCGGGCGGGAGTACCGTTTACAATGAGCAGTTCTTC.

This clonotype has just a few counts. The gene calls are TRBV20-1 and TRBJ2-3, with D maybe TRBD1 (5 bases). Trimming pared 3 bases from V and 3 bases from J, leaving 13 bases between. CDR1 and CDR2 (germline): DFQATT, SNEGSKA (reference sequence). The CDR3 is made up of 14 amino acids. CDR3 bases: TGCAGTGCTAGCCCTGGACAATATACAGATACGCAGTATTTT. It specifies CSASPGQYTDTQYF.

V and J are TRBV7-9 and TRBJ2-5; D is ambiguous. The CDR3 consists of 12 residues. V gave up 5 bases and J gave up 5 bases, with 9 bases separating them. The germline gives CDR1 SEHNR, CDR2 FQNEAQ (reference sequence). CDR3 sequence reads: CASSPNLETQYF. DNA for the CDR3: TGTGCCAGCAGCCCTAATCTGGAGACCCAGTACTTC. The full variable domain, completed using reference TRBV7-9 and TRBJ2-5, is DTGVSQNPRHKITKRGQNVTFRCDPISEHNRLYWYRQTLGQGPEFLTYFQNEAQLEKSRLLSDRFSAERPKGSFSTLEIQRTEQGDSAMYLCASSPNLETQYFGPGTRLLVL.

The chain links TRBV12-3 or TRBV12-4 to TRBJ2-1; D remains ambiguous. The CDR3 extends over 14 amino acids. Trimming pared 7 bases from V and 6 bases from J, leaving 16 bases between. This CDR3 reads CASTGPIRGNEQFF. CDR3 in DNA: TGTGCCAGCACTGGACCCATACGAGGCAATGAGCAGTTCTTC.